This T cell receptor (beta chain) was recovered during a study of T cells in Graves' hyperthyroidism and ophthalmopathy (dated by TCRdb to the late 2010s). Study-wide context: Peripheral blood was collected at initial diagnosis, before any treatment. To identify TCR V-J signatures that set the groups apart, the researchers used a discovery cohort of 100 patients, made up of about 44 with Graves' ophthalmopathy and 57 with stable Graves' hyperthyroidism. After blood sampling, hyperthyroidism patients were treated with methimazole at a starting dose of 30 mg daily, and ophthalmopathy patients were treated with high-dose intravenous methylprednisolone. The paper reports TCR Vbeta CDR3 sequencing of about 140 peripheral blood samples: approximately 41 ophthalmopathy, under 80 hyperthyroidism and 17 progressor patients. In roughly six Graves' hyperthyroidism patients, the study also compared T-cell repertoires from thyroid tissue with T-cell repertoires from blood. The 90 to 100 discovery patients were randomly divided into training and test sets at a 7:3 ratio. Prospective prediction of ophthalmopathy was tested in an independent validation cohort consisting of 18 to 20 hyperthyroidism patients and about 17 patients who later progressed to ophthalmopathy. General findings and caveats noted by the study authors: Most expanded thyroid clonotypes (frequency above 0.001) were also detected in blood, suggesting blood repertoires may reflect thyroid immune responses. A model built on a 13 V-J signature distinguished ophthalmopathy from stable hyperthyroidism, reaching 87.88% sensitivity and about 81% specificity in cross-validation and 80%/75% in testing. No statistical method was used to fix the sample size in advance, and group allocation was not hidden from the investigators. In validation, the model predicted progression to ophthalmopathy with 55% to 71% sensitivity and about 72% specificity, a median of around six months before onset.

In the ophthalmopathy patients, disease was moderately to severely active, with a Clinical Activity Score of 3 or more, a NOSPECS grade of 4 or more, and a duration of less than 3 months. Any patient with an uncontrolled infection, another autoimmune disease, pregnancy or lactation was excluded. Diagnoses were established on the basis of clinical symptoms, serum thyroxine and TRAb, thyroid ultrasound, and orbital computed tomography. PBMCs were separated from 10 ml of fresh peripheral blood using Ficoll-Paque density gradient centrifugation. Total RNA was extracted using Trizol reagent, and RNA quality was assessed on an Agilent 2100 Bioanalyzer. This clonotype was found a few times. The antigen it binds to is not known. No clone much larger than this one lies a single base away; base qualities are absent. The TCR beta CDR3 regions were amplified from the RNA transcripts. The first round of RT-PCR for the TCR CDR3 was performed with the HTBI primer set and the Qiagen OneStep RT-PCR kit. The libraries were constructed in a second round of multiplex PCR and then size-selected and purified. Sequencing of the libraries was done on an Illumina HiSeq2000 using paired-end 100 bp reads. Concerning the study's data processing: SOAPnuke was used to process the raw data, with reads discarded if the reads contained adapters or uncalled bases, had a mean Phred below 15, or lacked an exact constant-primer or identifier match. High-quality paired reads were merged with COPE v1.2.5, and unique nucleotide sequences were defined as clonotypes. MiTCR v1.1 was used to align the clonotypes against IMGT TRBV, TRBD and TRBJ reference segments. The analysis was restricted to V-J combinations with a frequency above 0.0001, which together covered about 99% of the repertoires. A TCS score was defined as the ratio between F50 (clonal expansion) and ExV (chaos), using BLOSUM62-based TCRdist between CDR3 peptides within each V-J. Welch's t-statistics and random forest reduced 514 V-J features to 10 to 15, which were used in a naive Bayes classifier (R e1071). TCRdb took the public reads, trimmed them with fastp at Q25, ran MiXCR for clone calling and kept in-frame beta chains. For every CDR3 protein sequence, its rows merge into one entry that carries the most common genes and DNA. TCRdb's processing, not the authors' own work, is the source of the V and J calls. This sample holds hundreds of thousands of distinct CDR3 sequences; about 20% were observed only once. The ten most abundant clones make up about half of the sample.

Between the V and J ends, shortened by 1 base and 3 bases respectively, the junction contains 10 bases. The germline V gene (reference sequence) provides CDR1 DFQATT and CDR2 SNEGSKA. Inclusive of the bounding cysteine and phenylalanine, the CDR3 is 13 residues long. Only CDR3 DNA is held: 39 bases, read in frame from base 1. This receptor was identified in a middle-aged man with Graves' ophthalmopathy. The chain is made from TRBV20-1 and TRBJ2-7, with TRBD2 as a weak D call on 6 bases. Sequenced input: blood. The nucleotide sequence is TGCAGTGCTAGAGGGGGACTCCACTACGAGCAGTACTTC. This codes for CSARGGLHYEQYF.